This T cell receptor (beta chain) was recovered during a study of CD8 T cells in Susac syndrome. The CDR3 contains 20 residues. CDR1 and CDR2 (germline): LGHNA, YNFKEQ. With 0 bases clipped from V and 0 bases from J, the junction kept 11 bases outside the gene matches. The TEMRA cells underwent FACS enrichment, while the CD8+ and CD4+ T cells underwent negative isolation. After extraction with the RNeasy kit, roughly 0.5 to 1 ug of the RNA was reverse transcribed using random hexamers. Amplification of TCR beta CDR3 used immunoSEQ multiplex PCR across 54 Vbeta and 13 Jbeta. TCRdb reanalysed the immunoSEQ multiplex PCR reads using MiXCR and keeps one entry per CDR3 protein. This sample has a few hundred thousand distinct CDR3 sequences, with 90% to 95% found just once.

Sequencing was done on a sample of CD8+ T cells from PBMCs. The chain recombines TRBV4-2 with TRBJ2-6; 7 positions match TRBD1. The origin of this receptor is a human donor with multiple sclerosis. The CDR3 DNA is TGTGCCAGCAGCCAAGATAGGGAGACAGGGCACTACTCTGGGGCCAACGTCCTGACTTTC. Its translation: CASSQDRETGHYSGANVLTF.